The subject of this entry is one TCR beta chain. Its antigen remains unidentified. This CDR3 comprises 12 residues. Germline CDR1 and CDR2: ENHRY and SYGVKD. Between the trimmed V and J ends, which lost 6 bases and 7 bases, there was a span of 13 bases. The data belong to a study of cytomegalovirus exposure and HLA in healthy donors. Study-wide results and limits: Previous analysis showed most TCR beta V segments were productive about 87% or about 30% of the time. Among donors in an Asian-associated ancestry cluster, a later analysis reportedly found fewer N-insertions than the approximately 670-donor mean.

PCR employed 60 Vbeta and 13 Jbeta primers. Produced via immunoSEQ multiplex PCR; TCRdb's table is partial and in-frame only. The data show about 130,000 clones, approximately 80% seen once. The rearrangement uses TRBV10-3 and TRBJ2-7; TRBD2 is a possible D gene (5 bases). Source material: PBMCs. The origin of this receptor is a man aged 45-65 years in good health and CMV-seronegative. The CDR3 coding sequence is TGTGCCATCAGGGGGTCCCGGGAAGAGCAGTACTTC. Its translation is CAIRGSREEQYF.